The rows below give T cell receptor beta chains drawn from one sample of a study of blood T cell repertoires in COVID-19. Profiling relied on immunoSEQ multiplex PCR, and the TCRdb table lists in-frame clones only, not all of them. Of tens of thousands of clones in the sample, 70% to 90% were seen once. Sample: peripheral blood. These receptors all come from a woman aged 55-69 years with acute or convalescent COVID-19. The CDR3 runs from the conserved cysteine through the conserved F or W. The D gene is left open where the match is weak. Clone size is shown for a subset of rows, as once, few, many or a class of expanded clone.

cdr3_nt | cdr3_aa | j_call | clone_size | v_call | d_call
TGTGCCAGCAGCCCCGGACAGGGTGGGACTGAAGCTTTCTTT | CASSPGQGGTEAFF | TRBJ1-1 | once | TRBV3-1/TRBV3-2 | TRBD1
TGTGCCACCAGCGGAACTAGCGGGGGAACCAATGAGCAGTTCTTC | CATSGTSGGTNEQFF | TRBJ2-1 | few | TRBV24-1 | TRBD2
TGCGCCAGCAGCTTGAGCGGGGGGGCCCAGGAGACCCAGTACTTC | CASSLSGGAQETQYF | TRBJ2-5 | - | TRBV5-1 | TRBD2
TGTGCCAGCAGCTTGGGGGACAGGAACACCGGGGAGCTGTTTTTT | CASSLGDRNTGELFF | TRBJ2-2 | - | TRBV7-3 | TRBD1
TGTGCCAGCAGCTTTCCGACAGGGGGCAAGGCCGGGGAGCTGTTTTTT | CASSFPTGGKAGELFF | TRBJ2-2 | - | TRBV5-4 | TRBD1
TGTGCCAGCACCCCGAGGGGGAGGGATGAGCAGTTCTTC | CASTPRGRDEQFF | TRBJ2-1 | - | TRBV3-1/TRBV3-2 | -
TGTGCCTGGAGTGTACAGGGAAAAGGGGACTATGGCTACACCTTC | CAWSVQGKGDYGYTF | TRBJ1-2 | - | TRBV30 | -
TGTGCCAGCAGCCTTGGGACAACAGATACGCAGTATTTT | CASSLGTTDTQYF | TRBJ2-3 | - | TRBV7-3 | -
TGTGCCAGCAGCGTAGCTGCAGGAGGACTCTCTGGAAACACCATATATTTT | CASSVAAGGLSGNTIYF | TRBJ1-3 | - | TRBV9 | -
TGTGCCAGCAGCCCTGGGCCAGGTAGAGCTTTCTTT | CASSPGPGRAFF | TRBJ1-1 | few | TRBV14 | -
TGTGCCAGCAGTTACAAAGGGGTGGGGTCACCCCTCCACTTT | CASSYKGVGSPLHF | TRBJ1-6 | - | TRBV6-5 | -
TGTGCCAGTAGCCTGGACAGGGAACGAGCTTTCTTT | CASSLDRERAFF | TRBJ1-1 | once | TRBV19 | TRBD1
TGTGCCAGCAGCTTGGAGGGCAGGGTGATGGGGAACACTGAAGCTTTCTTT | CASSLEGRVMGNTEAFF | TRBJ1-1 | - | TRBV5-4 | -
TGTGCCAGCAGCATACGACAGGGGGGCACCGGGGAGCTGTTTTTT | CASSIRQGGTGELFF | TRBJ2-2 | - | TRBV21-1 | -
TGTGCCAGTGGAGAGAGGGCGTACACTGAAGCTTTCTTT | CASGERAYTEAFF | TRBJ1-1 | - | TRBV19 | -
TGTGTCATGGTTGGAGCTAGCGGGGGAAACAATGAGCAGTTCTTC | CVMVGASGGNNEQFF | TRBJ2-1 | - | TRBV30 | TRBD2
TGTGCCACCCCGTCGGGGAATAGCAATCAGCCCCAGCATTTT | CATPSGNSNQPQHF | TRBJ1-5 | - | TRBV11-2 | -
TGTGCCAGTCGAAAAGGGCAGGGGGCTAGTGAGCAGTTCTTC | CASRKGQGASEQFF | TRBJ2-1 | few | TRBV6-4 | TRBD1
TGTGCCACTTCGGACAGCTCTTTGGATACGCAGTATTTT | CATSDSSLDTQYF | TRBJ2-3 | - | TRBV24-1 | -
TGTGCCAGCAGCCTAACATGGAACACTGAAGCTTTCTTT | CASSLTWNTEAFF | TRBJ1-1 | - | TRBV14 | -
TGTGCCAGCTCCCGTTTCATGGACAGGGGGCGCGACACCGGGGAGCTGTTTTTT | CASSRFMDRGRDTGELFF | TRBJ2-2 | - | TRBV18 | TRBD1
TGTGCCAGCAGCTTATCCCTCGGGGAGGGGACGCGGATCCAGTACTTC | CASSLSLGEGTRIQYF | TRBJ2-5 | - | TRBV7-9 | TRBD2
TGTGCCAGCAGCCAAGATCCGGGGGGCACTGAAGCTTTCTTT | CASSQDPGGTEAFF | TRBJ1-1 | - | TRBV3-1/TRBV3-2 | -
TGTGCCAGCTCCGGACAGGGGTCGGTGGAGACCCAGTACTTC | CASSGQGSVETQYF | TRBJ2-5 | - | TRBV18 | TRBD1
TGTGCCAGCAAACAACAGGGTGGCACTGAAGCTTTCTTT | CASKQQGGTEAFF | TRBJ1-1 | few | TRBV6-5 | -
TGTGCCAGCAGCCAAGTCCGGACAGGGGGCGCACAAGGCTACACCTTC | CASSQVRTGGAQGYTF | TRBJ1-2 | few | TRBV3-1/TRBV3-2 | TRBD1
TGCAGCGCTGAGAGCGACAGTAACACTGAAGCTTTCTTT | CSAESDSNTEAFF | TRBJ1-1 | - | TRBV29-1 | -
TGCGCCAGCAGCCTGGACCGGGACAGGGTAGGATGGAGCTACGAGCAGTACTTC | CASSLDRDRVGWSYEQYF | TRBJ2-7 | once | TRBV4-3 | TRBD1
TGTGCCAGCTCAACTAACCTGAATCGGGTTGGCTACACCTTC | CASSTNLNRVGYTF | TRBJ1-2 | - | TRBV18 | -
TGTGCCAGCAGCCCCAGGGGCATCGAGGGTGAAGCTTTCTTT | CASSPRGIEGEAFF | TRBJ1-1 | - | TRBV14 | -
TGTGCCAGTGGCCCGACAGGGTACCAAGAGACCCAGTACTTC | CASGPTGYQETQYF | TRBJ2-5 | - | TRBV19 | TRBD1
TGCGCCAGCAGCCAAGATCTAGGGTTAGCGGATGAAAAACTGTTTTTT | CASSQDLGLADEKLFF | TRBJ1-4 | - | TRBV4-3 | -
TGTGCCAGTAGCCCGGGTCGAAGAGCTGAGCAGTTCTTC | CASSPGRRAEQFF | TRBJ2-1 | - | TRBV19 | -
TGTGCCAGCAGCCAAGGGACAGCTGGAAACACCATATATTTT | CASSQGTAGNTIYF | TRBJ1-3 | - | TRBV3-1/TRBV3-2 | -
TGCGCCAGCAGCCCCGGGCAGGGGGCGTATGGCTACACCTTC | CASSPGQGAYGYTF | TRBJ1-2 | - | TRBV4-1 | TRBD1
TGTGCCTGGGCTGGACAGGGGGTCAGCAATCAGCCCCAGCATTTT | CAWAGQGVSNQPQHF | TRBJ1-5 | - | TRBV30 | TRBD1
TGTGCCTGGAGTTCCCGACACGGGAGCTCTGGGGCCAACGTCCTGACTTTC | CAWSSRHGSSGANVLTF | TRBJ2-6 | few | TRBV30 | -
TGTGCCACCAAGGACTCCCAATCCCTCACAGATACGCAGTATTTT | CATKDSQSLTDTQYF | TRBJ2-3 | - | TRBV24-1 | -
TGTGCCTGGAGGCCTAAACAGGGACGCCCCAGCTCCTATAATTCACCCCTCCACTTT | CAWRPKQGRPSSYNSPLHF | TRBJ1-6 | - | TRBV30 | -
TGTGCCAGCAGTCCTAAAGCCATTATCTCGAGTGCTTTCTTT | CASSPKAIISSAFF | TRBJ1-1 | - | TRBV27 | -
TGCGCCAGCAGCTTGGCTAGGGGGTTGAACACTGAAGCTTTCTTT | CASSLARGLNTEAFF | TRBJ1-1 | - | TRBV5-1 | -
TGTGCCAGCAGTTACTCAGAGACAGGGAACTATGGCTACACCTTC | CASSYSETGNYGYTF | TRBJ1-2 | - | TRBV6-6 | TRBD1
TGTGCCAGCAGTCTCCTGCGTTACACAGATACGCAGTATTTT | CASSLLRYTDTQYF | TRBJ2-3 | - | TRBV6-2/TRBV6-3 | -
TGTGCCAGCAGTGAGCGGAGGGACAGGGGGCTAATGGCCCAGCATTTT | CASSERRDRGLMAQHF | TRBJ1-5 | - | TRBV6-1 | TRBD1